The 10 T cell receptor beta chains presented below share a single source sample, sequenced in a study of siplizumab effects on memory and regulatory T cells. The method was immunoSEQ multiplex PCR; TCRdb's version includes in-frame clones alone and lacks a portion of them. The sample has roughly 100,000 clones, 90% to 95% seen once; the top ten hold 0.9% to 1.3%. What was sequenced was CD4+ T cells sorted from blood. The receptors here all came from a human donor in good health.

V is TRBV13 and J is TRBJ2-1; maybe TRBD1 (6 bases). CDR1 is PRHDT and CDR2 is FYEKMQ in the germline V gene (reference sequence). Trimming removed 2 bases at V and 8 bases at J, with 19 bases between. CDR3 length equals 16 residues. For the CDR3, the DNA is TGTGCCAGCAGCTTAAATTTCCTCCAACAGGGACATGAGCAGTTCTTC. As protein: CASSLNFLQQGHEQFF.

CDR3 coding DNA: TGTGCCAGTAGTATTGACGGCTCCAATCCAAATGAGCAGTTCTTC. It specifies CASSIDGSNPNEQFF. The rearrangement links TRBV19 to TRBJ2-1; D gene unclear. Germline V gives CDR1 LNHDA, CDR2 SQIVND (reference sequence). V was clipped by 3 bases and J by 7 bases, with 16 bases between them. The CDR3 is 15 residues long.

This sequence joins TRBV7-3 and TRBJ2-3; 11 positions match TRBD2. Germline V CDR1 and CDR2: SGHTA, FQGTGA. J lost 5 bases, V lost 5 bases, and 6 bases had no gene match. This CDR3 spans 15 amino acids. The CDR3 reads CASSLAGGSGDTQYF. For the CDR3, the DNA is TGTGCCAGCAGCCTAGCGGGAGGTTCTGGAGATACGCAGTATTTT.

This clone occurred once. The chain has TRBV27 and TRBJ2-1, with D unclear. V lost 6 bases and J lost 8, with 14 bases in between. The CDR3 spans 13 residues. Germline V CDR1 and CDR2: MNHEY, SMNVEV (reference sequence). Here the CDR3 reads CASSGGAFHEQFF. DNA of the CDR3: TGTGCCAGCAGCGGTGGTGCCTTCCATGAGCAGTTCTTC.

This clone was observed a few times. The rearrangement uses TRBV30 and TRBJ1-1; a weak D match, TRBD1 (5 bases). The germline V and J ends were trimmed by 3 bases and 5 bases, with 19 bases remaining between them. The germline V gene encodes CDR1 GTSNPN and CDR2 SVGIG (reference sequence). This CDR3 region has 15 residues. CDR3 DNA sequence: TGTGCCTGGAGCCGGGAGGGACGGTGGGGGACTGAAGCTTTCTTT. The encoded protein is CAWSREGRWGTEAFF.

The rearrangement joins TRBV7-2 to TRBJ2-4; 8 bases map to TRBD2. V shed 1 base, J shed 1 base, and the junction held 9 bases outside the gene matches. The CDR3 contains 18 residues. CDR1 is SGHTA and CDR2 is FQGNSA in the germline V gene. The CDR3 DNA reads TGTGCCAGCAGCTTAGGTGCGGGAGGCGGCGGGGCCAAAAACATTCAGTACTTC. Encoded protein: CASSLGAGGGGAKNIQYF.

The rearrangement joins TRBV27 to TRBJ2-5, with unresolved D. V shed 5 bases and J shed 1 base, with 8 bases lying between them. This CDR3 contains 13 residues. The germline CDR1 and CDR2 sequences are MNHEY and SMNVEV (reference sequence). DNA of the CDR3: TGTGCCAGCAGTCGGCAGACCCAAGAGACCCAGTACTTC. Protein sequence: CASSRQTQETQYF.

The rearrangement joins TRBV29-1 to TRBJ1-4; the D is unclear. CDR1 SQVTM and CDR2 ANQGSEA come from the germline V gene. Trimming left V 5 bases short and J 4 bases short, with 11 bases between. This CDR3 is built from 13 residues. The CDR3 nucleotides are TGCAGCGTTAGAGGCAGGAGTAATGAAAAACTGTTTTTT. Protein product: CSVRGRSNEKLFF.

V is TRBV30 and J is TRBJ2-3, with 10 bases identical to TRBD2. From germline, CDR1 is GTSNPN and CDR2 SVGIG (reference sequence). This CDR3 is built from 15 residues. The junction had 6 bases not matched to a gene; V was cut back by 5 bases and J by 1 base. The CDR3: CAWGTGTSGTDTQYF. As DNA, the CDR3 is TGTGCCTGGGGAACCGGGACTAGCGGCACAGATACGCAGTATTTT.

The CDR3, as DNA: TGTGCCAGCAGTTTGAACAGCCCCTACGAGCAGTACTTC. Translating it yields CASSLNSPYEQYF. The chain joins TRBV5-6 to TRBJ2-7; D is unclear. Trimming took off 5 bases at V and 2 bases at J, with 11 bases between the two ends. The CDR3 is 13 residues long. The germline CDR1 and CDR2 sequences are SGHDT and YYEEEE.